Below, 18 T cell receptor beta chains from the same sample are listed, as sequenced in a study of vaccination and CD4 T cells after COVID-19. Treatment given: roughly 11-day PBMC culture with coronavirus spike peptide pools or control peptides (ViraFEST assay). Pre-COVID-19 pandemic sampling (2011-2018) yielded the unexposed donor's CD4+ T cells. The Oncomine TCR Beta short-read assay was applied to DNA of cultured CD4+ T cells. TCRdb reprocessed the PCR reads via MiXCR and lists one record per CDR3 protein. This sample yields 7,000 to 8,500 distinct CDR3 sequences, of which under 65% are seen a single time; approximately 12% belongs to the top ten. Antigen specificity for these receptors is unknown. The sample comprised CD4+ T cells from blood, cultured in vitro. Every receptor here comes from a human donor in good health.

This chain joins TRBV6-5 and TRBJ1-1, with D tentatively TRBD1 (5 bases). The ends were cut back, 0 bases at V and 3 bases at J, with 11 bases in the middle. CDR3 length: 15 amino acids. Per the germline V gene, CDR1 is MNHEY and CDR2 is SVGAGI. As DNA, the CDR3 is TGTGCCAGCAGTTACTCCTCCAGGGTGTACACTGAAGCTTTCTTT. This translates into CASSYSSRVYTEAFF.

The rearrangement joins TRBV5-6 to TRBJ2-5, with 7 nucleotides matching TRBD1. Per the germline V gene, CDR1 is SGHDT and CDR2 is YYEEEE. V lost 2 bases and J lost 5; bases outside the gene matches: 6. The CDR3 has 14 amino acids. The CDR3 coding sequence is TGTGCCAGCAGCTTTTGGACAGGTTGGGAGACCCAGTACTTC. Residues: CASSFWTGWETQYF.

The chain couples TRBV5-4 to TRBJ2-3, with 9 bases lining up with TRBD2. The V gene's germline CDR1 is SGHNT and CDR2 YYREEE (reference sequence). CDR3 length: 16 residues. The junction had 10 bases not matched to a gene; V was cut back by 1 base and J by 7 bases. Here the CDR3 reads CASSLFLSGSVHTQYF. CDR3 coding DNA: TGTGCCAGCAGCTTGTTTCTTAGCGGGAGTGTTCATACGCAGTATTTT.

The chain is built from TRBV15 and TRBJ1-4, with D perhaps TRBD1 (5 bases). The germline CDR1 and CDR2 sequences are LNHNV and YYDKDF (reference sequence). V was trimmed by 8 bases and J by 3 bases, leaving 13 bases between them. The CDR3 sequence is 14 residues long. CDR3 region: CATDSGLPNEKLFF. CDR3 nucleotides: TGTGCCACCGACTCAGGGCTACCTAATGAAAAACTGTTTTTT.

This clonotype was observed a few times. V is TRBV7-9 and J is TRBJ1-2; D unclear. V gave up 1 base and J gave up 8 bases, with 11 bases separating them. The CDR3 sequence is 13 residues long. Germline V gives CDR1 SEHNR, CDR2 FQNEAQ (reference sequence). DNA of the CDR3: TGTGCCAGCAGCTTAGTCGGGGATCAGGGCTACACCTTC. This sequence encodes CASSLVGDQGYTF.

V is TRBV6-5 and J is TRBJ2-7, with D unclear. The CDR3 covers 16 residues. The germline V and J ends were trimmed by 0 bases and 0 bases, with 12 bases remaining between them. The germline CDR1 and CDR2 sequences are MNHEY and SVGAGI. CDR3 sequence: CASSYSIGYSSYEQYF. The CDR3 nucleotides are TGTGCCAGCAGTTACTCAATAGGCTATTCCTCCTACGAGCAGTACTTC.

The chain links TRBV30 to TRBJ2-3; 10 positions agree with TRBD2. The ends lost 1 base at V and 4 bases at J; junction bases unmatched: 8. The CDR3 totals 16 residues. CDR1 is GTSNPN, CDR2 SVGIG, per germline (reference sequence). The CDR3 sequence: CAWSGLQRGGPDTQYF. The CDR3 DNA is TGTGCCTGGAGTGGCTTGCAGCGGGGGGGCCCAGATACGCAGTATTTT. Drawing the rest from reference TRBV30 and TRBJ2-3, the complete variable domain is SQTIHQWPATLVQPVGSPLSLECTVEGTSNPNLYWYRQAAGRGLQLLFYSVGIGQISSEVPQNLSASRPQDRQFILSSKKLLLSDSGFYLCAWSGLQRGGPDTQYFGPGTRLTVL.

The rearrangement links TRBV6-1 to TRBJ1-3; no clear D. The CDR3 totals 17 residues. The V end was cut by 2 bases, the J end by 2 bases, with 16 bases between. Germline V gene data show CDR1 as MNHNS and CDR2 as SASEGT. The CDR3 spells CASSEPSGASTGNTIYF. The CDR3 DNA follows: TGTGCCAGCAGTGAACCGTCCGGAGCTTCCACTGGAAACACCATATATTTT.

J is TRBJ2-5 and V is TRBV5-6; 7 bases match TRBD2. The ends lost 2 bases at V and 3 bases at J; junction bases unmatched: 10. The CDR3 consists of 16 residues. Germline lookup yields CDR1 SGHDT and CDR2 YYEEEE. CDR3 nucleotides: TGTGCCAGCAGCTTTCGGACTAGTTTAAGAAAAGAGACCCAGTACTTC. Its translation is CASSFRTSLRKETQYF.

This clonotype ranks as medium-sized. The chain recombines TRBV27 with TRBJ1-2; 9 bases fit TRBD1. Germline V CDR1 and CDR2: MNHEY, SMNVEV (reference sequence). The V segment lost 6 bases and the J segment 4 bases; nucleotides outside the gene matches: 15. The CDR3 covers 17 residues. The CDR3 region has the DNA TGTGCCAGCAGGAGCCGGGACAGGGTGGGTAGGGCCTATGGCTACACCTTC. The encoded protein is CASRSRDRVGRAYGYTF.

This chain connects TRBV27 to TRBJ2-4; 9 bases match TRBD1. Losses at the gene ends were 4 bases for V and 12 bases for J; bases not matched to a gene: 16. CDR3 length: 16 residues. Germline CDR1 and CDR2: MNHEY and SMNVEV (reference sequence). The CDR3 DNA reads as TGTGCCAGCAGTTCCTCGGGACAGGGATCCCAGTCTGGTCAGTACTTC. Translated, it gives CASSSSGQGSQSGQYF.

The chain links TRBV6-1 to TRBJ1-1; no firm D call. This CDR3 contains 16 residues. With 6 bases removed from V and 4 bases from J, the gap between germline ends came to 21 bases. Germline V gene sequence: CDR1 MNHNS, CDR2 SASEGT. CDR3 DNA: TGTGCCAGCAGCCCCATCCTATTCGTGTCCTCCACTGAAGCTTTCTTT. Translation: CASSPILFVSSTEAFF.

This chain links TRBV25-1 with TRBJ1-2; the D is unclear. The CDR3 loop spans 12 amino acids. CDR1 and CDR2 (germline): MGHDK, SYGVNS. V lost 4 bases, J lost 8 bases, and 11 bases lay in between. CDR3 in amino acids: CASSGGPRGYTF. The CDR3 DNA sequence: TGTGCCAGCAGTGGAGGACCGCGGGGCTACACCTTC.

The gene calls are TRBV2 and TRBJ2-5; 9 nucleotides agree with TRBD1. Germline V gene sequence: CDR1 SNHLY, CDR2 FYNNEI. V gave up 8 bases and J gave up 5 bases; unmatched junction bases: 6. This CDR3 contains 13 residues. The CDR3 protein is CASRYRGLETQYF. CDR3 nucleotide sequence: TGTGCCAGCCGTTACAGGGGGCTTGAGACCCAGTACTTC.

The chain has TRBV28 and TRBJ1-2; D remains unclear. CDR1 is MDHEN and CDR2 is SYDVKM in the germline V gene. This CDR3 region has 13 residues. Trimming removed 5 bases from V and 4 bases from J, with 11 bases in between. The CDR3 bases are TGTGCCAGCAGTCGGTATAAGGGCTATGGCTACACCTTC. Its protein is CASSRYKGYGYTF.

CDR3 in amino acids: CASSTDVGGEKLFF. For the CDR3, the DNA is TGTGCCAGTAGTACGGACGTCGGTGGGGAAAAACTGTTTTTT. The chain couples TRBV19 to TRBJ1-4; D gene ambiguous. V lost 4 bases and J lost 8, with 14 bases in between. Germline lookup yields CDR1 LNHDA and CDR2 SQIVND (reference sequence). This CDR3 spans 14 amino acids.

The CDR3 spells CASSYSPQETQYF. The CDR3 region has the DNA TGTGCCAGCAGTTATTCTCCGCAAGAGACCCAGTACTTC. V is TRBV6-5 and J is TRBJ2-5; D unclear. This CDR3 spans 13 amino acids. The germline V and J ends were trimmed by 3 bases and 2 bases, with 7 bases remaining between them. Germline V CDR1 and CDR2: MNHEY, SVGAGI.

The table lists this clonotype with a few counts. This chain links TRBV20-1 with TRBJ2-3; either TRBD1 or TRBD2 may fit D (6 bases each). V was pared by 0 bases and J by 5 bases, with 15 bases between. The V gene's germline CDR1 is DFQATT and CDR2 SNEGSKA (reference sequence). This CDR3 has 15 residues. As DNA, the CDR3 is TGCAGTGCTAGAGATTTGAGGGGGGAGAGAGATACGCAGTATTTT. Its protein product is CSARDLRGERDTQYF.